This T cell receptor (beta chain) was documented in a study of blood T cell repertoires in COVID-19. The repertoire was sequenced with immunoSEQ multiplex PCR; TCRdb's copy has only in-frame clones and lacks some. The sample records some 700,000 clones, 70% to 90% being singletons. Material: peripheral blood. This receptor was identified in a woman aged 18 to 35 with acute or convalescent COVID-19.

CDR3 loop: CASSPGTGLTEAFF. The CDR3 DNA reads TGTGCCAGCAGTCCAGGGACAGGGCTCACTGAAGCTTTCTTT. The rearrangement joins TRBV6-5 to TRBJ1-1; 9 nucleotides align to TRBD1. The trim removed 5 bases at V and 4 bases at J, leaving 5 bases unmatched. CDR1 and CDR2 (germline): MNHEY, SVGAGI. There are 14 residues in the CDR3.